These 3 T cell receptor beta chains originate from one sample sequenced in a study of blood T cell repertoires in COVID-19. Assay used: immunoSEQ multiplex PCR; TCRdb lists only in-frame clones, some missing. Among around 300,000 clones listed, 90% were seen once. Sequences were obtained from PBMCs or T cells enriched from blood (not recorded which). Receptors were obtained from a woman younger than 45 who had recovered from COVID-19.

The gene calls are TRBV28 and TRBJ2-1; 7 bases are shared with TRBD2. After removal of 1 base from V and 1 base from J, the junction contained 13 bases not matched to a gene. Germline assignment: CDR1 MDHEN and CDR2 SYDVKM. The CDR3 loop spans 19 amino acids. Here the CDR3 reads CASSLFIASSGESYNEQFF. CDR3 nucleotide sequence: TGTGCCAGCAGTTTATTTATCGCGTCTAGCGGAGAGTCCTACAATGAGCAGTTCTTC.

This clone was observed a handful of times. V usage is TRBV19 and J usage is TRBJ1-1; D not certain. The length of the CDR3 is 13 residues. The V end was cut by 2 bases, the J end by 7 bases, with 11 bases between. Germline V CDR1 and CDR2: LNHDA, SQIVND (reference sequence). The CDR3 loop reads CASSILPGSEAFF. CDR3 sequence (DNA): TGTGCCAGTAGTATACTCCCCGGGAGTGAAGCTTTCTTT.

The chain has TRBV19 and TRBJ2-5; possible D gene TRBD2, 6 bases. The CDR3 consists of 14 residues. CDR1 and CDR2 from the germline V gene are LNHDA and SQIVND (reference sequence). The V end was cut by 3 bases, the J end by 4 bases, with 12 bases between. The CDR3 is CASSMGGARETQYF. In nucleotides, the CDR3 is TGTGCCAGTAGTATGGGCGGGGCGCGAGAGACCCAGTACTTC.